Shown below are 7 T cell receptor beta chains from a single sample sequenced in a study of blood T cell repertoires in COVID-19 (TCRdb year 2020). The protocol used for the library was the immunoSEQ multiplex PCR assay. The immuneACCESS repertoire file appears here via TCRdb, limited to in-frame rearrangements. These files lack a portion of the clones; in checked studies, under half of the deficit traces to unresolved V genes, and the cause of the others is not known. The sample records some 390,000 clones, approximately 90% of which are singletons. 1.5% to 1.8% of the sample comes from the top ten. Sequencing was carried out using peripheral blood. These receptors all stem from a woman aged 40 to 50 with COVID-19, enrolled during active disease.

The chain carries TRBV28 and TRBJ1-4, with 9 bases fitting TRBD1. The trim removed 11 bases at V and 8 bases at J, leaving 12 bases unmatched. CDR1 is MDHEN and CDR2 is SYDVKM in the germline V gene. This CDR3 has 14 residues. CDR3 nucleotide sequence: TGTGCCGGCGGGGCCGGGACAGGGACCGAAAAACTGTTTTTT. Amino acid sequence: CAGGAGTGTEKLFF.

The V gene is TRBV14, the J gene TRBJ1-3; a weak D match, TRBD1 (6 bases). The length of the CDR3 is 15 residues. V dropped 3 bases and J dropped 4 bases, with 13 bases sitting between them. In germline, CDR1 is SGHDN, CDR2 FVKESK. The CDR3 loop reads CASSHPRGLGNTIYF. In DNA form, the CDR3 reads TGTGCCAGCAGCCACCCCAGGGGTTTAGGAAACACCATATATTTT.

CDR3 residues: CASSLEQPQETQYF. For the CDR3, the DNA is TGTGCCAGCAGCTTAGAACAGCCGCAAGAGACCCAGTACTTC. This chain joins TRBV11-1 and TRBJ2-5; D is unclear. V lost 1 base and J 2 bases, leaving 8 bases between the germline ends. The CDR3 covers 14 residues. Germline lookup yields CDR1 SGHAT and CDR2 FQDESV (reference sequence).

The chain recombines TRBV24-1 with TRBJ1-2, with TRBD1 matching over 7 bases. The germline gives CDR1 KGHDR, CDR2 SFDVKD. The CDR3 length is 14 residues. The V segment lost 7 bases and the J segment 7 bases; nucleotides outside the gene matches: 11. The CDR3 sequence: CATSRTGLDGGYTF. CDR3 nucleotides: TGTGCCACCAGCAGGACAGGCCTTGACGGTGGCTACACCTTC.

This chain links TRBV28 with TRBJ1-2; D is perhaps TRBD1 (6 bases). The CDR3 sequence is 15 residues long. V was shortened by 5 bases and J by 4 bases, with 17 bases between the two germline ends. Germline V gene lookup returns CDR1 MDHEN and CDR2 SYDVKM. Here the CDR3 reads CASSRSGGSAYGYTF. DNA of the CDR3: TGTGCCAGCAGTCGAAGTGGGGGCTCGGCCTATGGCTACACCTTC.

This clone was seen a few times. The chain combines TRBV11-2 with TRBJ1-5; D gene ambiguous. V dropped 3 bases and J dropped 3 bases, with 6 bases sitting between them. The CDR3 length is 13 residues. Germline V gene sequence: CDR1 SGHAT, CDR2 FQNNGV. In DNA form, the CDR3 reads TGTGCCAGCAGCTTGTCCTTCAATCAGCCCCAGCATTTT. This gives the protein CASSLSFNQPQHF.

The genes are TRBV18 and TRBJ2-7; D gene ambiguous. The CDR3 is 13 amino acids. The germline CDR1 and CDR2 sequences are KGHSH and LQKENI. Trimming took 3 bases from V and 0 from J, leaving 6 bases between them. The CDR3 DNA sequence: TGTGCCAGCTCACCCTCGAGCTCCTACGAGCAGTACTTC. This codes for CASSPSSSYEQYF.